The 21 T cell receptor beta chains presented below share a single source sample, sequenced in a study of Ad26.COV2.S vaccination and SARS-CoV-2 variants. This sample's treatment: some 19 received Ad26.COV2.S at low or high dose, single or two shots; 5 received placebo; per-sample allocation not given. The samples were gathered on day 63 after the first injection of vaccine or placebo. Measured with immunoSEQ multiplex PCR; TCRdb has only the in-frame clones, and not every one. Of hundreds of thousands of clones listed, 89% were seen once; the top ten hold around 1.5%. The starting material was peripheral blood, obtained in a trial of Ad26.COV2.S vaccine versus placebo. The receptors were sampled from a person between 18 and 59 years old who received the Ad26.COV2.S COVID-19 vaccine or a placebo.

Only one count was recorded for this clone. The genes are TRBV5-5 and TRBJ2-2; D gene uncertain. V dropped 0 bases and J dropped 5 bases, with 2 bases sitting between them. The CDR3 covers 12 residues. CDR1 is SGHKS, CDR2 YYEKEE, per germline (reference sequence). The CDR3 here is CASSLATGELFF. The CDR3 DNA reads TGTGCCAGCAGCTTGGCGACCGGGGAGCTGTTTTTT.

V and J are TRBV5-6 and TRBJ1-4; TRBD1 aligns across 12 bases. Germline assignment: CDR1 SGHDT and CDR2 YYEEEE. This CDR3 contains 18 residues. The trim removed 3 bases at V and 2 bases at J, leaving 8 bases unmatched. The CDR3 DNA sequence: TGTGCCAGCAGCTGGGACAGGGGGCGACCTTGGACTAATGAAAAACTGTTTTTT. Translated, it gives CASSWDRGRPWTNEKLFF.

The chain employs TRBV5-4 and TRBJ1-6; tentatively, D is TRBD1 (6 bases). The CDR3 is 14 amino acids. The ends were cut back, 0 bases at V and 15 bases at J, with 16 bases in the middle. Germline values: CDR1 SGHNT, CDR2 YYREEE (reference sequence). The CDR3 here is CASSLEGQGSRLHF. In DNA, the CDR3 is TGTGCCAGCAGCTTGGAGGGGCAGGGGAGTCGCCTCCACTTT.

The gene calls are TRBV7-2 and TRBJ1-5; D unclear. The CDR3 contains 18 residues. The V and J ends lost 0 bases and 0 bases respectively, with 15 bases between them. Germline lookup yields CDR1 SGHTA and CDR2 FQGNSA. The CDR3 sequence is CASSLAGDGKNSNQPQHF. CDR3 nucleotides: TGTGCCAGCAGCTTAGCGGGTGATGGGAAGAATAGCAATCAGCCCCAGCATTTT.

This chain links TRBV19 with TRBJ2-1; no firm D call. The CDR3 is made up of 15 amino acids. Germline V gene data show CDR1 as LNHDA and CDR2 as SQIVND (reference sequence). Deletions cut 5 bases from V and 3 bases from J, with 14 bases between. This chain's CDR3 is CASSASVLGYNEQFF. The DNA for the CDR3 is TGTGCCAGTAGTGCCTCCGTCTTAGGCTACAATGAGCAGTTCTTC.

CDR3 in DNA: TGTGCCAGCAGCAGAGGGGGCGGCTCCTATAATTCACCCCTCCACTTT. It specifies CASSRGGGSYNSPLHF. The rearrangement uses TRBV7-8 and TRBJ1-6; 7 positions match TRBD1. This CDR3 comprises 16 residues. V gave up 5 bases and J gave up 0 bases; unmatched junction bases: 4. CDR1 is SGHVS, CDR2 FQNEAQ, per germline.

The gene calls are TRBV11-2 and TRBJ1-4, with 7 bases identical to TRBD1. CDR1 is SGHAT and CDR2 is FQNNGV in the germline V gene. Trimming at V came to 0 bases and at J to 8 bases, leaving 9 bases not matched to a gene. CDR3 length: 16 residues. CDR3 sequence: CASSLDRGTVKEKLFF. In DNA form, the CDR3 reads TGTGCCAGCAGCTTAGATCGAGGGACAGTCAAAGAAAAACTGTTTTTT.

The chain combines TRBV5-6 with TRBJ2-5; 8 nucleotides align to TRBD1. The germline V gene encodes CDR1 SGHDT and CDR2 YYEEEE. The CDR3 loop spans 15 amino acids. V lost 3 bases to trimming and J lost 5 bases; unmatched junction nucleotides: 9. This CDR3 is CASSWEAGGLETQYF. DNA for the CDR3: TGTGCCAGCAGCTGGGAGGCAGGGGGCCTGGAGACCCAGTACTTC.

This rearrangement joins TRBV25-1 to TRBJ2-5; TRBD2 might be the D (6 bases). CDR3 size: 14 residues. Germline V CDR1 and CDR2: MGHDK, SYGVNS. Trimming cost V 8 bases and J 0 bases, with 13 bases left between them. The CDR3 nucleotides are TGTGCCAGCGGGAGACTAGTAGACCAAGAGACCCAGTACTTC. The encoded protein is CASGRLVDQETQYF.

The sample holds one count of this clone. The CDR3 protein is CASRISGGDTQYF. CDR3 nucleotides: TGTGCCAGCAGAATATCCGGGGGCGATACGCAGTATTTT. This chain uses TRBV12-3 or TRBV12-4 with TRBJ2-3; D assignment may be TRBD1 or TRBD2 (6 bases each). The CDR3 has 13 residues. V lost 6 bases and J 6 bases, leaving 13 bases between the germline ends.

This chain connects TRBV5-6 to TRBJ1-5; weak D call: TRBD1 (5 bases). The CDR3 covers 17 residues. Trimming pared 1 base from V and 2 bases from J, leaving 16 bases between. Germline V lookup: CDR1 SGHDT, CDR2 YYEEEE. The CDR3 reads CASSLRGAGLGNQPQHF. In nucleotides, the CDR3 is TGTGCCAGCAGCTTGAGGGGAGCGGGACTCGGCAATCAGCCCCAGCATTTT.

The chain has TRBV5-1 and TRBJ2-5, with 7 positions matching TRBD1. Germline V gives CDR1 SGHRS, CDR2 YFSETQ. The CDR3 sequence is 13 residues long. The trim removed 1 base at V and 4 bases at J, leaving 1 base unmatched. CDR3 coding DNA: TGCGCCAGCAGCTTGTCAGGGGGAGAGACCCAGTACTTC. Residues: CASSLSGGETQYF.

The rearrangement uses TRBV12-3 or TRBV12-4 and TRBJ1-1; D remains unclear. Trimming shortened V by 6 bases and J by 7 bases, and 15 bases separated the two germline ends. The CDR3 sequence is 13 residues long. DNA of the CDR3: TGTGCCAGCAGACAACCCTCGGGGAGTGAAGCTTTCTTT. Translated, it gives CASRQPSGSEAFF.

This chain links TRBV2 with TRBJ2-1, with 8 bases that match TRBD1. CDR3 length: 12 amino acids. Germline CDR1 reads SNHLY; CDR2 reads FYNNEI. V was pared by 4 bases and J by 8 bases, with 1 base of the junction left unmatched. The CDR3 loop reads CASSGQGYEQFF. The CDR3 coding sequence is TGTGCCAGCAGTGGACAGGGGTATGAGCAGTTCTTC.

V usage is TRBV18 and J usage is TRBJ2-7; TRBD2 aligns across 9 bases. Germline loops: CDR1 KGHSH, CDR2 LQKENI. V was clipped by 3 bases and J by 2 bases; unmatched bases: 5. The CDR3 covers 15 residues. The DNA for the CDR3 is TGTGCCAGCTCACCGGGACTAGCAGTAACCTACGAGCAGTACTTC. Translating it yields CASSPGLAVTYEQYF.

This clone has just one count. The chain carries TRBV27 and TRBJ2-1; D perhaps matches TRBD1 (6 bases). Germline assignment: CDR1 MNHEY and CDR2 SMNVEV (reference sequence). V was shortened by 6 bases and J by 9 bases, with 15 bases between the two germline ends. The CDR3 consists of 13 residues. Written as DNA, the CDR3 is TGTGCCAGCAGCACCAAGGGGGTCGGTGAGCAGTTCTTC. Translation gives CASSTKGVGEQFF.

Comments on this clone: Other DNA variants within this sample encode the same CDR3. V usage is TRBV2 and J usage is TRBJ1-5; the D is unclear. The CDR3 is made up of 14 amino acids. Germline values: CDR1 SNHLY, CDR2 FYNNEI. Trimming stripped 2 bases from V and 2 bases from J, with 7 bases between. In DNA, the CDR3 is TGTGCCAGCAGTGAAATCCGTGGCAATCAGCCCCAGCATTTT. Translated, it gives CASSEIRGNQPQHF.

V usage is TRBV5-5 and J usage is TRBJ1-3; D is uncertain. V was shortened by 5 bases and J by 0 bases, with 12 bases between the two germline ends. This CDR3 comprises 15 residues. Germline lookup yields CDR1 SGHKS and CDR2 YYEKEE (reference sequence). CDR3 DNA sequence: TGTGCCAGCAGACTAAACAGTGACTCTGGAAACACCATATATTTT. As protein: CASRLNSDSGNTIYF.

In DNA form, the CDR3 reads TGTGCCAGCAGTGAAAACGGGGGTTTCACAGATACGCAGTATTTT. Its translation: CASSENGGFTDTQYF. The chain employs TRBV6-4 and TRBJ2-3, with TRBD2 as a possible D gene (6 bases). CDR1 is MRHNA and CDR2 is SNTAGT in the germline V gene. V lost 3 bases, J lost 2 bases, and 12 bases lay in between. This CDR3 spans 15 amino acids.

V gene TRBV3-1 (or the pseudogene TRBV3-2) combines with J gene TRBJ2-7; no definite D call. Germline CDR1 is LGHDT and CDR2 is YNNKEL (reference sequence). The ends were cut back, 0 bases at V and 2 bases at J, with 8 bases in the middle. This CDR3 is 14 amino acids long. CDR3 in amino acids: CASSQDWQAYEQYF. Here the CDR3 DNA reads TGTGCCAGCAGCCAAGACTGGCAGGCCTACGAGCAGTACTTC.

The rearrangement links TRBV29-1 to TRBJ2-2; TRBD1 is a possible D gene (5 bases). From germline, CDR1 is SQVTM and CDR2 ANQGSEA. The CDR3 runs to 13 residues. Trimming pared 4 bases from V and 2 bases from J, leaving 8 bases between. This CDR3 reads CSVVDSNTGELFF. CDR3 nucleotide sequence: TGCAGCGTTGTCGACAGTAACACCGGGGAGCTGTTTTTT.